This TCR beta chain was recorded in a study of identical twins. Findings and limits, study-wide: Models underestimated TCR alpha sharing (out-of-frame) in monozygotic twins.

Each donor was a healthy Caucasian. Germline assignment: CDR1 DFQATT and CDR2 SNEGSKA (reference sequence). Trimming left V 0 bases short and J 4 bases short, with 9 bases between. The CDR3 covers 13 residues. In this sample, this clonotype turned up a few times. Its matching antigen is unknown. A universal primer site was added by template switching, and unique molecular identifiers were carried by the cDNA. TCRdb ran MiXCR on the 5' RACE reads and lists one entry per CDR3 protein. This sample yields 250,000 or so distinct CDR3 sequences, of which about 8.3% are seen a single time; 3% belongs to the top ten. These records were also assigned to another study, of yellow fever vaccine responses in identical twins.

This clonotype was sampled from a young woman in good health. The material sequenced was CD8+ T cells sorted from blood. The chain carries TRBV20-1 and TRBJ2-5; no reliable D call. The CDR3 sequence: CSARDLLRETQYF. The CDR3, as DNA: TGCAGTGCTAGAGATCTACTAAGAGAGACCCAGTACTTC.